These T cell receptor beta chains were read from a single sample in a study of radiotherapy plus CTLA-4 blockade in lung cancer. Sequencing was performed with immunoSEQ multiplex PCR; in TCRdb, only in-frame clones are kept and a portion is missing. The sample comprises about 38,000 clones, 60% to 75% of which are singletons, and roughly 8.7% rests with the top ten. The sample here was peripheral blood, taken from a patient treated with radiotherapy plus ipilimumab. The receptors were gathered from a human donor with non-small cell lung cancer who had stable disease on radiotherapy plus ipilimumab. Each CDR3 is given with its conserved first and last residue. A D gene is named only where the DNA matches it firmly. Some rows have no size entry. The others give once, few or many, or a class for an expanded clone.

>TRBJ2-5|TRBD2|TRBV7-6|-
CASSLAHSGGAQSETQYF
TGTGCCAGCAGCTTAGCGCACAGCGGGGGGGCCCAGTCGGAGACCCAGTACTTC
>TRBJ2-1|TRBD2|TRBV29-1|-
CSVVGLAGPYNEQFF
TGCAGCGTTGTGGGGCTAGCGGGTCCCTACAATGAGCAGTTCTTC
>TRBJ1-6|TRBD1|TRBV7-3|-
CASSHQGVDSPLHF
TGTGCCAGCAGTCATCAGGGGGTCGATTCACCCCTCCACTTT
>TRBJ2-1|-|TRBV6-1|few
CASSDAFEGSEYNEQFF
TGTGCCAGCAGTGACGCTTTTGAGGGATCCGAGTACAATGAGCAGTTCTTC
>TRBJ2-7|-|TRBV18|once
CASSTLDLYEQYF
TGTGCCAGCTCAACACTCGACTTATACGAGCAGTACTTC
>TRBJ1-2|-|TRBV14|-
CASSQVSTRRSNYGYTF
TGTGCCAGCAGCCAAGTTTCAACACGGAGGTCTAACTATGGCTACACCTTC
>TRBJ1-1|-|TRBV7-9|-
CASSLAGTPEAFF
TGTGCCAGCAGCTTAGCTGGCACTCCTGAAGCTTTCTTT
>TRBJ1-1|-|TRBV10-1|-
CASSESPENTEAFF
TGCGCCAGCAGTGAGTCGCCCGAAAACACTGAAGCTTTCTTT
>TRBJ1-4|-|TRBV28|few
CASVGGFNEKLFF
TGTGCCAGCGTTGGGGGATTTAATGAAAAACTGTTTTTT
>TRBJ1-4|-|TRBV13|-
CASSLGRDKLFF
TGTGCCAGCAGCTTAGGGAGGGATAAACTGTTTTTT
>TRBJ1-2|-|TRBV2|-
CASMERGGDGYTF
TGTGCCAGCATGGAACGGGGAGGGGATGGCTACACCTTC
>TRBJ2-7|TRBD1|TRBV11-2|-
CASRDWGQGFHEQYF
TGTGCCAGCAGGGACTGGGGACAGGGGTTCCACGAGCAGTACTTC
>TRBJ2-3|TRBD2|TRBV7-2|-
CASSFLLAGGRSDTQYF
TGTGCCAGCAGCTTCCTACTAGCGGGGGGACGGTCGGATACGCAGTATTTT
>TRBJ2-1|TRBD1|TRBV7-2|-
CASSAGTGLNEQFF
TGTGCCAGCAGCGCCGGGACAGGGCTCAATGAGCAGTTCTTC
>TRBJ1-1|TRBD1|TRBV28|-
CASSLLTGGGLSNTEAFF
TGTGCCAGCAGTTTATTGACAGGGGGCGGTCTATCGAACACTGAAGCTTTCTTT
>TRBJ2-7|-|TRBV6-9|few
CASSTAGTYEQYF
TGTGCCAGCAGCACGGCCGGGACCTACGAGCAGTACTTC
>TRBJ2-3|-|TRBV27|-
CASSPFPGIHTQYF
TGTGCCAGCAGTCCGTTCCCTGGGATCCATACGCAGTATTTT
>TRBJ1-2|TRBD1|TRBV14|-
CASSRQGFSYGYTF
TGTGCCAGCAGCCGACAGGGCTTCTCCTATGGCTACACCTTC
>TRBJ1-5|TRBD1|TRBV6-5|-
CASSEGQGGQPQHF
TGTGCCAGCAGTGAAGGACAGGGCGGTCAGCCCCAGCATTTT
>TRBJ1-2|-|TRBV7-7|-
CASSLGGGQTTAGGYTF
TGTGCCAGCAGCTTAGGGGGAGGACAGACTACTGCTGGTGGCTACACCTTC
>TRBJ1-5|-|TRBV7-9|-
CASSPREQDSNQPQHF
TGTGCCAGCAGCCCTCGGGAGCAGGATAGCAATCAGCCCCAGCATTTT
>TRBJ2-1|TRBD2|TRBV10-1|-
CASSEGAAGDNEQFF
TGCGCCAGCAGTGAGGGAGCAGCGGGGGACAATGAGCAGTTCTTC
>TRBJ1-2|-|TRBV29-1|-
CSVAPGLGGYTF
TGCAGCGTTGCTCCAGGGCTCGGCGGCTACACCTTC
>TRBJ1-6|-|TRBV18|-
CASSPGQGNSPLHF
TGTGCCAGCTCACCAGGCCAGGGTAATTCACCCCTCCACTTT
>TRBJ1-2|TRBD1|TRBV6-1|-
CASSGRQGANYGYTF
TGTGCCAGCAGTGGAAGACAGGGTGCCAACTATGGCTACACCTTC
>TRBJ2-3|TRBD2|TRBV6-5|-
CASSYGLAADTQYF
TGTGCCAGCAGTTACGGACTAGCGGCAGATACGCAGTATTTT
>TRBJ1-5|-|TRBV5-5|-
CASSHDRTMSNQPQHF
TGTGCCAGCAGTCACGACAGGACCATGAGCAATCAGCCCCAGCATTTT
>TRBJ1-2|-|TRBV7-8|-
CASSLAPQGTAGYTF
TGTGCCAGCAGCTTAGCGCCGCAGGGAACCGCCGGCTACACCTTC
>TRBJ1-6|-|TRBV5-1|-
CASSVFGSAVSYNSPLHF
TGCGCCAGCAGCGTATTTGGGTCCGCAGTCTCCTATAATTCACCCCTCCACTTT
>TRBJ1-2|-|TRBV7-8|-
CASSLAGGQSGYTF
TGTGCCAGCAGCTTAGCGGGAGGGCAGTCTGGCTACACCTTC
>TRBJ2-6|-|TRBV30|-
CAWSFSGANVLTF
TGTGCCTGGTCTTTCTCTGGGGCCAACGTCCTGACTTTC
>TRBJ1-1|TRBD1|TRBV7-2|once
CASSASGGFTEAFF
TGTGCCAGCAGCGCCTCAGGGGGCTTCACTGAAGCTTTCTTT
>TRBJ1-2|-|TRBV21-1|-
CASSKWDRANYGYTF
TGTGCCAGCAGCAAATGGGACAGAGCTAACTATGGCTACACCTTC
>TRBJ2-5|-|TRBV18|few
CASSPGPGETQYF
TGTGCCAGCTCACCAGGTCCTGGGGAGACCCAGTACTTC
>TRBJ2-3|-|TRBV7-9|-
CASSLAKADTQYF
TGTGCCAGCAGCTTAGCGAAGGCAGATACGCAGTATTTT
>TRBJ1-1|-|TRBV27|-
CASSLGRSTTEAFF
TGTGCCAGCAGTTTAGGACGGAGTACCACTGAAGCTTTCTTT
>TRBJ1-5|-|TRBV6-1|-
CASSEAGVQPQHF
TGTGCCAGCAGTGAAGCTGGGGTTCAGCCCCAGCATTTT
>TRBJ1-2|-|TRBV2|-
CASRTTANYGYTF
TGTGCCAGCAGAACCACAGCTAACTATGGCTACACCTTC
>TRBJ1-3|-|TRBV28|few
CASSLWQGRPGNTIYF
TGTGCCAGCAGTTTATGGCAGGGTAGACCTGGAAACACCATATATTTT
>TRBJ1-5|-|TRBV15|-
CATSGRQVTRQPQHF
TGTGCCACCAGCGGCAGACAGGTTACTCGGCAGCCCCAGCATTTT
>TRBJ2-5|TRBD2|TRBV4-2|-
CASSPRQGTSGETQYF
TGTGCCAGCAGCCCTAGACAAGGGACTAGCGGTGAGACCCAGTACTTC
>TRBJ1-2|-|TRBV27|-
CASSLGQASLSYTF
TGTGCCAGCAGTTTGGGCCAGGCCTCCCTTAGCTACACCTTC
>TRBJ1-5|-|TRBV19|-
CASSIVGANQPQHF
TGTGCCAGTAGTATAGTGGGGGCGAATCAGCCCCAGCATTTT
>TRBJ2-3|-|TRBV5-8|-
CASSLEGTDTQYF
TGTGCCAGCAGCTTGGAGGGCACAGATACGCAGTATTTT
>TRBJ1-3|TRBD1|TRBV6-6|few
CASSPGTGSGNTIYF
TGTGCCAGCAGTCCCGGGACAGGCTCTGGAAACACCATATATTTT
>TRBJ1-3|-|TRBV28|-
CASNPRVGGNTIYF
TGTGCCAGCAACCCAAGGGTTGGAGGAAACACCATATATTTT
>TRBJ2-1|-|TRBV13|few
CASSFRGGRNEQFF
TGTGCCAGCAGCTTTCGTGGGGGGAGGAATGAGCAGTTCTTC
>TRBJ2-7|TRBD2|TRBV12-5|few
CASGSRTRGGEQYF
TGTGCTAGTGGTTCGCGGACACGGGGAGGGGAGCAGTACTTC